This T cell receptor (beta chain) was retrieved from a study of cytomegalovirus exposure and HLA in healthy donors (dated by TCRdb to the late 2010s). Background for the entire study: An earlier analysis of approximately 640 of the donors reported approximately 290 Gb of sequence data and 117 million unique TCR beta sequences from roughly 180 million T cells. An early release that covered fewer than 750 HLA-typed donors contained about 300 gigabases of sequencing data and 80 million or so unique TCR sequences. Of the roughly 400 genotyped donors, less than 90% were placed in the genetic ancestry cluster associated with self-reported Caucasian donors. The aim of the study was to test whether cataloging public T cell receptors could identify signatures of past pathogen exposure. Using immunosequencing, the study profiled T cell repertoires from fewer than 850 subjects and related those repertoires to cytomegalovirus serostatus. A separate validation cohort of about 110 different subjects was used in addition to the roughly 670-subject first cohort. The study combined high-throughput TCR immunosequencing, statistical association of individual TCRs with disease status, and machine learning to predict cytomegalovirus infection status. In a later analysis, previously published TCR beta repertoires from 670 or so donors were re-analyzed and high-resolution HLA genotyping was added so that TCR occurrence patterns could be studied. Rather than drawing on any new phenotypic data, the later analysis identified candidate immune exposures from TCR beta sequences and the way those sequences occurred across donors. In an earlier analysis of roughly 580 of the donors, high-throughput TCR beta sequencing was used to judge whether each TCR beta V gene segment behaved as functional or pseudogenic. Donor age, sex, ethnicity and CMV serostatus were compiled alongside the repertoire data. Genome-wide SNP genotypes for about 55% of the 666 donors were used in a later genetic analysis, which treated that subset as a discovery cohort. Every repertoire in the discovery cohort had been generated on one and the same sequencing platform. Class I and class II HLA loci were covered by the typing at four-digit resolution. Typing coverage varied by locus: about 629-640 donors for A, B, C, DRB1 and DQB1; approximately 560 for DQA1; more than 600 for DPA1; more than 450 for DPB1. About 5 DR-DQ haplotypes were handled as single units for association and clustering, since linkage in the cohort was strong. Among around 400 genotyped donors of the cohort, an average of around 240,000 unique TCR beta nucleotide sequences were sequenced per donor, about a sixth of them non-productive.

Inclusive of the bounding cysteine and phenylalanine, the CDR3 is 16 residues long. Of the read, only the CDR3 DNA is kept; its 48 bases are in frame from base 1. Here V drops 7 bases and J drops 4 bases, and the junction holds 8 bases not matched to any gene. CDR1 LNHDA and CDR2 SQIVND are derived from the germline V gene (reference sequence). Library method: the immunoSEQ multiplex PCR assay. For the multiplex PCR, a mixture combining 60 forward primers for TCR Vbeta segments and 13 reverse primers for TCR Jbeta segments was used. The CDR3 region of rearranged TCR beta genes was amplified from genomic DNA with a multiplex PCR assay. The amplified TCR beta libraries were sequenced on the Illumina HiSeq System as 87-base-pair reads. Concerning the study's data processing: In a later analysis, some 80 million unique TCR beta chains were counted across the approximately 640 repertoires, and some 10 million of these chains were shared by at least two donors. To remove PCR and sequencing errors, raw reads were error-corrected and collapsed into unique sequences using a nearest-neighbor algorithm that merged closely related sequences. V, D and J gene segments were assigned by aligning CDR3 sequences to IMGT reference sequences. For a sequence to be retained, a match of at least six nucleotides was required to both a V gene segment and a J gene segment. A rearrangement counted as productive if the CDR3 had no stop codons and remained in frame with V and J, and every other rearrangement counted as non-productive. Following IMGT convention, CDR3 was defined as the stretch from the second conserved V-encoded cysteine to the conserved J-encoded phenylalanine. The earlier analysis of about 640 of the donors excluded any sequence lacking an unambiguous match to a single V gene segment. An earlier analysis of several hundred of the donors called V segments functional above 56.7% productive rearrangements and segregating when the between-donor standard deviation exceeded 5%. To diagnose cytomegalovirus status from the catalog of TCR beta chain sequences, a statistical classification framework was built. V and J gene assignment, in a later analysis, came from comparing TCR nucleotide sequences with IMGT/GENE-DB human TR gene sequences. In a later analysis, CDR3 sequences and most-parsimonious VDJ recombination scenarios were assigned using the TCRdist pipeline. In a later analysis, each TCR beta chain was defined by its CDR3 amino acid sequence together with its V-gene family, and reads lacking a unique V-gene family were excluded. As a way to deal with suspected cross-contamination and a sequencing artifact, a later analysis dropped hundreds of nucleotide sequences that were highly shared and had low generation probability. In a later analysis, a clonal expansion index for each public chain was calculated from normalized within-repertoire ranks of inferred template counts. In a later analysis, generation probabilities were computed using a VDJ recombination model fitted to out-of-frame rearrangements, and the results were checked against IGoR. A later analysis scored TCR-TCR, TCR-HLA and TCR-CMV co-occurrence with hypergeometric tests, applying a repertoire-size bias correction to TCR pairs. A later analysis estimated false discovery rates by permuting HLA or CMV assignments 20 times. In a later analysis, co-occurring TCRs were grouped using DBSCAN, and TCRdist sequence similarity was added for clustering within HLA-allele-positive subsets. Repertoires with fewer than 30,000 or more than 120,000 public chains were left out of co-occurrence clustering, as were about 5 repertoires with anomalous nucleotide sharing. Imported from immuneACCESS, the table was reduced by TCRdb to in-frame sequences with V and J called. These copies leave out some clones; in studies compared against another copy, an unresolved V gene accounts for under half, and the cause of the remainder is not known. V and J calls and clone size follow that table, whereas D and trimming were derived from the DNA. This sample is represented by some 91,000 clones; around 82% of them were singletons. Over 3% of the sample is in the top ten clones.

Points on this clone: Its antigen is not yet known. Base qualities were left out, and no much larger clone turns up one base away.

The cohort consisted of hundreds of healthy bone marrow donors. Cohort members were all nominally healthy when sampled, although unrecorded immune exposures were likely present. The donor tested CMV seronegative and was one of the 352 seronegative cohort members. Each donor provided a peripheral blood sample, and peripheral blood mononuclear cells were used for TCR beta sequencing. The Qiagen DNeasy Blood Extraction Kit was used to extract genomic DNA from the blood cell samples. Here is what the overall study found, with its caveats: In a later analysis, TCR association rates were found to vary across HLA loci, with the most associated TCRs seen for DRB1 alleles and the fewest for HLA-C alleles. HLA typing was unavailable for some donors at each locus, so association tests used only the typed subset. Correlated functional status among segregating V segments might reflect linkage disequilibrium, but an unknown experimental factor could not be ruled out. A further reported finding was that TCR beta sequences accurately predicted the HLA-A and HLA-B alleles for most subjects in the first cohort. Most TCR sequences were observed very rarely across donors, whereas some public TCRs were present in many individuals. Several of the top co-occurrence clusters appeared to be linked to parvovirus B19, influenza, CMV and Epstein-Barr virus, according to a later analysis. In vitro tests confirmed that a few of the cytomegalovirus-associated TCR beta chains recognize cytomegalovirus antigens. The classifier was reported to diagnose cytomegalovirus status with high specificity and sensitivity in both the original cohort and the validation cohort. The earlier analysis of 450 to 700 of the donors excluded roughly 17 rarely observed V segments, including chromosome 9 orphons, because counts were too low. Compared with equally common non-associated chains, HLA-associated TCR beta chains in a later analysis were more clonally expanded and had lower generation probabilities. An association between a missense DCLRE1C variant and V-gene and J-gene trimming of TCR beta chains was found in a later genetic analysis and replicated in an independent cohort. Some IMGT-functional V segments, including TRBV6-2 and TRBV6-3, could not be told apart with the 87-base-pair reads, so those segments were excluded. An earlier analysis of approximately 500 of the donors showed that most TCR beta V segments appeared in productive rearrangements either about 87% or about 30% of the time, which broadly matched IMGT annotations. This cohort had only TCR beta chains sequenced, and the lack of alpha or paired-chain data limited which features could be detected. According to the authors, the approach could potentially be generalized to other disease states and immunological phenotypes. A later analysis found that most CMV-associated TCR beta chains appeared HLA-restricted, with HLA associations seemingly driven largely by CMV exposure. A total of 150 to 200 TCR beta chains were listed by the study as associated with cytomegalovirus. The only immune exposure information available for the cohort was CMV serostatus. Sequencing depth was assumed to be roughly uniform across donors in the presence/absence analyses, though that assumption may not hold. A cluster of highly shared sequence variants was judged likely to be a technical artifact of the sequencing pipeline. Assigning TCR associations to individual alleles was difficult when HLA alleles, especially DR and DQ, strongly co-occurred. In a later analysis, around 17,000 TCR beta sequences were associated with specific HLA alleles at a false discovery rate of 0.05. A later genetic analysis reported fewer N-insertions in productive TCRs among donors in an Asian-associated ancestry cluster than the roughly 720-donor mean.

This TCR was recovered from a man aged 35-49 years in good health and CMV-seronegative. Sequenced sample: PBMCs. This chain joins TRBV19 to TRBJ2-1; TRBD2 agrees with 12 junctional bases. Here the CDR3 is given as CASTRLAGGRYNEQFF. At the DNA level, the sequence is TGTGCCAGTACGCGGCTAGCGGGGGGGCGGTACAATGAGCAGTTCTTC.